The 19 T cell receptor beta chains below all came from one sample that was sequenced in a study of blood T cells in healthy people across ages. Next came a second PCR, run for about 6 to 11 cycles, which used a sample-barcoded 5' primer along with a J-beta primer mix. Each CDR3 protein is one row after TCRdb ran MiXCR on the 5' RACE reads. Of 800,000 to 950,000 distinct CDR3 sequences in the sample, roughly 52% were seen once. The sample comprised blood. The receptors come from a young man in good health.

This clonotype was seen once. The rearrangement links TRBV12-3 or TRBV12-4 to TRBJ2-2; D may match TRBD1 or TRBD2 (5 bases each). V shed 4 bases and J shed 0 bases, with 15 bases lying between them. The CDR3 runs 17 residues. The CDR3 protein is CASSSQGPTTNTGELFF. In nucleotides, the CDR3 is TGTGCCAGCAGTTCCCAGGGACCGACGACGAACACCGGGGAGCTGTTTTTT.

V usage is TRBV29-1 and J usage is TRBJ2-7; 11 bases line up with TRBD2. Germline V gene data show CDR1 as SQVTM and CDR2 as ANQGSEA. This CDR3 region has 13 residues. J lost 9 bases, V lost 7 bases, and 11 bases had no gene match. The CDR3: CSGSLAGGRGQYF. Written as DNA, the CDR3 is TGCAGCGGATCCCTAGCGGGAGGCCGGGGGCAGTACTTC.

This clonotype appeared a few times. V and J are TRBV27 and TRBJ2-5; a possible D gene is TRBD1 (6 bases). This CDR3 comprises 17 residues. V shed 6 bases and J shed 2 bases, with 22 bases lying between them. Germline CDR1 is MNHEY and CDR2 is SMNVEV (reference sequence). Here the CDR3 reads CASSPRGMRITQETQYF. CDR3 DNA: TGTGCCAGCAGCCCGAGGGGGATGCGTATTACTCAAGAGACCCAGTACTTC.

V usage is TRBV5-1 and J usage is TRBJ1-6; TRBD1 matches 7 bases. From germline, CDR1 is SGHRS and CDR2 YFSETQ. Trimming at V came to 1 base and at J to 0 bases, leaving 1 base not matched to a gene. This CDR3 contains 16 residues. CDR3 nucleotide sequence: TGCGCCAGCAGCTTGCGGGACAGCTCCTATAATTCACCCCTCCACTTT. It encodes CASSLRDSSYNSPLHF.

The rearrangement links TRBV6-1 to TRBJ2-3; possible D gene TRBD2, 5 bases. Germline V CDR1 and CDR2: MNHNS, SASEGT. This CDR3 spans 15 amino acids. V was trimmed by 2 bases and J by 7 bases, leaving 16 bases between them. CDR3 sequence reads: CASSERADSINTQYF. Written as DNA, the CDR3 is TGTGCCAGCAGTGAACGGGCGGACTCCATAAATACGCAGTATTTT.

This clonotype appeared many times. The rearrangement uses TRBV4-1 and TRBJ2-5; tentatively, D is TRBD1 (6 bases). The CDR3 is 18 residues long. With 1 base removed from V and 5 bases from J, the gap between germline ends came to 23 bases. Germline CDR1 and CDR2: MGHRA and YSYEKL. This chain's CDR3 is CASSQVTQGSIREETQYF. CDR3 DNA: TGCGCCAGCAGCCAAGTTACCCAGGGGTCGATAAGGGAGGAGACCCAGTACTTC.

This clonotype occurred many times. The chain couples TRBV4-1 to TRBJ2-7; 7 bases agree with TRBD2. This CDR3 comprises 13 residues. CDR1 and CDR2 from the germline V gene are MGHRA and YSYEKL. The V segment lost 5 bases and the J segment 2 bases; nucleotides outside the gene matches: 3. The CDR3 DNA is TGCGCCAGCAGCATAGGGACTACCTACGAGCAGTACTTC. Translating it yields CASSIGTTYEQYF.

The chain has TRBV7-2 and TRBJ2-5; D possibly corresponds to TRBD1 (6 bases). The end of the DNA is better explained by TRBJ2-7, so the J call may be wrong. The CDR3 spans 15 residues. CDR1 and CDR2 (germline): SGHTA, FQGNSA. In DNA, the CDR3 is TGTGCCAGCAGCTCCCTCTTGGACAGCAACTACGAGCAGTACTTC. Its translation: CASSSLLDSNYEQYF.

This sequence joins TRBV6-5 and TRBJ2-4; no clear D. The V end lost 2 bases, the J end lost 1 base, and 15 bases lay between the germline ends. Germline V gene data show CDR1 as MNHEY and CDR2 as SVGAGI. The CDR3 extends over 17 amino acids. CDR3 nucleotide sequence: TGTGCCAGCAGTTACACTGGCGGCGTCTCGGCCAAAAACATTCAGTACTTC. Its protein is CASSYTGGVSAKNIQYF.

This clonotype was counted only a few times. The CDR3 nucleotides are TGTGCCAGCAGCCAGGGACCGACTTATGAAGCTTTCTTT. It specifies CASSQGPTYEAFF. The rearrangement links TRBV27 to TRBJ1-1; a possible D gene is TRBD1 (5 bases). The CDR3 loop spans 13 amino acids. V shed 6 bases and J shed 7 bases, with 15 bases lying between them. The germline gives CDR1 MNHEY, CDR2 SMNVEV (reference sequence).

The chain employs TRBV10-3 and TRBJ2-3; D possibly corresponds to TRBD2 (6 bases). This CDR3 has 16 residues. Trimming left V 3 bases short and J 0 bases short, with 13 bases between. Germline CDR1 ENHRY, CDR2 SYGVKD. The CDR3 protein is CAISEGVGGSTDTQYF. For the CDR3, the DNA is TGTGCCATCAGTGAAGGAGTGGGGGGAAGCACAGATACGCAGTATTTT.

Many counts were recorded for this clonotype. The rearrangement uses TRBV11-2 and TRBJ2-7; D perhaps matches TRBD1 (5 bases). This CDR3 is built from 14 residues. Trimming took off 5 bases at V and 3 bases at J, with 14 bases between the two ends. CDR1 is SGHAT, CDR2 FQNNGV, per germline. Here the CDR3 DNA reads TGTGCCAGCAGCCCGTTCGACAGAAACTACGAGCAGTACTTC. This sequence encodes CASSPFDRNYEQYF. The variable domain in full, with the rest retrieved from reference TRBV11-2 and TRBJ2-7, is EAGVAQSPRYKIIEKRQSVAFWCNPISGHATLYWYQQILGQGPKLLIQFQNNGVVDDSQLPKDRFSAERLKGVDSTLKIQPAKLEDSAVYLCASSPFDRNYEQYFGPGTRLTVT.

The V and J genes are TRBV4-1 and TRBJ2-5, with D tentatively TRBD2 (5 bases). The V end was cut by 4 bases, the J end by 1 base, with 13 bases between. Germline assignment: CDR1 MGHRA and CDR2 YSYEKL. The CDR3 consists of 15 residues. This chain's CDR3 is CASSPEDGIQETQYF. As DNA, the CDR3 is TGCGCCAGCAGCCCCGAGGACGGGATCCAAGAGACCCAGTACTTC.

For the CDR3, the DNA is TGTGCCAGCGGAAATCAGGGAACCGGGGAGCTGTTTTTT. Protein sequence: CASGNQGTGELFF. This chain joins TRBV7-2 and TRBJ2-2; perhaps TRBD1 as D (5 bases). The germline V and J ends were trimmed by 8 bases and 5 bases, with 12 bases remaining between them. Germline CDR1 and CDR2: SGHTA and FQGNSA. The CDR3 has 13 amino acids.

This clonotype was detected many times. The chain combines TRBV29-1 with TRBJ2-1; 10 nucleotides align to TRBD1. This CDR3 has 11 amino acids. Germline V gene lookup returns CDR1 SQVTM and CDR2 ANQGSEA. J gave up 9 bases and V 7 bases, and 3 bases lay outside the gene matches. The CDR3 DNA is TGCAGCGCCGACAGGGGGCGTGAGCAGTTCTTC. It is translated as CSADRGREQFF.

This clonotype was seen a handful of times. V and J are TRBV7-2 and TRBJ1-4; D is unresolved. The CDR3 runs to 15 residues. The ends were cut back, 6 bases at V and 0 bases at J, with 11 bases in the middle. CDR1 is SGHTA and CDR2 is FQGNSA in the germline V gene. The DNA of the CDR3 is TGTGCCAGCAGACCCCCGGGAGCAACTAATGAAAAACTGTTTTTT. It encodes CASRPPGATNEKLFF.

The CDR3 reads CASSYTGLAQTDTQYF. The CDR3 DNA is TGTGCCAGCAGTTACACCGGACTAGCGCAAACAGATACGCAGTATTTT. This chain uses TRBV6-2 or TRBV6-3 with TRBJ2-3; TRBD2 matches 9 bases. Trimming at V came to 2 bases and at J to 3 bases, leaving 6 bases not matched to a gene. This CDR3 is built from 16 residues. The germline gives CDR1 MNHEY, CDR2 SVGEGT.

The V and J genes are TRBV7-2 and TRBJ2-1, with D unclear. Germline V CDR1 and CDR2: SGHTA, FQGNSA. The length of the CDR3 is 11 residues. V gave up 3 bases and J gave up 9 bases, with 6 bases separating them. Here the CDR3 DNA reads TGTGCCAGCAGCTTCAAACTTGAGCAGTTCTTC. Translating gives CASSFKLEQFF.

A few counts support this clonotype. The chain employs TRBV7-6 and TRBJ2-7; D is perhaps TRBD1 (5 bases). There are 12 residues in the CDR3. Trimming shortened V by 5 bases and J by 5 bases, and 10 bases separated the two germline ends. Germline V CDR1 and CDR2: SGHVS, FNYEAQ. The CDR3 region is CASSLSDNEQYF. For the CDR3, the DNA is TGTGCCAGCAGCCTGTCGGACAACGAGCAGTACTTC. Full variable domain (remainder filled in from reference TRBV7-6 and TRBJ2-7): GAGVSQSPRYKVTKRGQDVALRCDPISGHVSLYWYRQALGQGPEFLTYFNYEAQQDKSGLPNDRFSAERPEGSISTLTIQRTEQRDSAMYRCASSLSDNEQYFGPGTRLTVT.